The clone carrying this T cell receptor beta chain was recorded a few times. Its specificity is not known. The data were taken from a study of response to subunit inactivated influenza vaccine. Study outcomes and limitations: With each seasonal influenza vaccination, the authors suggested, few new T cells are recruited.

In germline, CDR1 is ENHRY, CDR2 SYGVKD. Trimming removed 4 bases at V and 5 bases at J, with 21 bases between. The CDR3 spans 16 residues. MiXCR, applied by TCRdb to the RT-PCR reads, yields one record per CDR3 protein. The sample carries more than 400,000 distinct CDR3 sequences, 6% to 9% recorded once. The sample was PBMCs from blood, taken approximately 25 months after vaccination. The TCR sequence derives from a man aged 45 to 70 who received an inactivated influenza vaccine. The chain employs TRBV10-3 and TRBJ2-7; D is perhaps TRBD1 or TRBD2 (5 bases each). The chain's CDR3 is CAISGSFGTAHHEQYF. CDR3 bases: TGTGCCATCAGTGGGTCGTTCGGGACGGCACATCACGAGCAGTACTTC.